A selection of T cell receptor beta chains follows, all from one sample in a study of T cell changes during pregnancy in multiple sclerosis. The method was immunoSEQ multiplex PCR; TCRdb's version includes in-frame clones alone and lacks a portion of them. The sample carries approximately 42,000 clones, roughly 84% recorded once. Here the sequenced sample was CD4+ T cells from peripheral blood mononuclear cells, taken before pregnancy. Every receptor here comes from a female donor with multiple sclerosis, enrolled in a pregnancy study. Each CDR3 is given with its conserved first and last residue. The D gene is left open where the match is weak. The listing skips clone size in some rows; elsewhere it reads once, few, many or a size class.

V gene,CDR3 length,J gene,clone size,D gene,CDR3 protein,CDR3 DNA
TRBV11-2,14,TRBJ2-3,once,.,CASSTQLLTDTQYF,TGTGCCAGCAGTACCCAACTGCTAACAGATACGCAGTATTTT
TRBV29-1,18,TRBJ2-1,.,TRBD2,CSVESGLTSGRALDEQFF,TGCAGCGTTGAGTCAGGCCTGACTAGCGGGAGGGCACTCGATGAGCAGTTCTTC
TRBV5-1,12,TRBJ1-1,few,.,CASSSGNTEAFF,TGCGCCAGCAGTTCGGGGAACACTGAAGCTTTCTTT
TRBV5-4,15,TRBJ2-1,.,TRBD1,CASSLPGTGGFEQFF,TGTGCCAGCAGCTTACCCGGGACAGGGGGCTTTGAGCAGTTCTTC
TRBV6-5,15,TRBJ2-3,once,TRBD1,CASTINTGAVDTQYF,TGTGCCAGCACCATAAACACAGGGGCTGTGGATACGCAGTATTTT
TRBV6-1,16,TRBJ2-7,.,TRBD1,CASSDSPGQGRDEQYF,TGTGCCAGCAGTGATTCGCCGGGACAGGGGAGGGACGAGCAGTACTTC
TRBV10-3,14,TRBJ2-3,.,TRBD2,CAINSGGSTDTQYF,TGTGCCATCAATAGCGGGGGCAGCACAGATACGCAGTATTTT
TRBV7-9,14,TRBJ2-1,.,TRBD2,CASNRGGSYNEQFF,TGTGCCAGCAATCGGGGGGGGTCCTACAATGAGCAGTTCTTC
TRBV6-6,12,TRBJ1-6,.,.,CASSTTDSPLHF,TGTGCCAGCAGTACGACAGATTCACCCCTCCACTTT
TRBV27,16,TRBJ1-1,once,TRBD1,CASSLYLTGGGREAFF,TGTGCCAGCAGTCTCTATCTTACAGGGGGCGGGAGGGAAGCTTTCTTT
TRBV25-1,17,TRBJ2-1,.,TRBD2,CASSEFQGLAGFNEQFF,TGTGCCAGCAGTGAATTTCAGGGACTAGCGGGATTTAATGAGCAGTTCTTC
TRBV30,12,TRBJ1-2,.,.,CAWSSGDYGYTF,TGTGCCTGGAGTTCGGGGGACTATGGCTACACCTTC
TRBV5-1,15,TRBJ2-5,.,.,CASSLMSSVGETQYF,TGCGCCAGCAGCTTGATGAGTTCGGTCGGGGAGACCCAGTACTTC
TRBV5-4,13,TRBJ1-1,few,.,CASSSQANTEAFF,TGTGCCAGCAGCTCACAGGCGAACACTGAAGCTTTCTTT
TRBV10-3,19,TRBJ1-6,.,.,CAISEFLQSQVSYNSPLHF,TGTGCCATCAGTGAGTTCTTACAGTCCCAAGTCTCCTATAATTCACCCCTCCACTTT
TRBV5-4,15,TRBJ1-1,.,.,CASSYEWTFGTEAFF,TGTGCCAGCAGCTACGAATGGACATTTGGCACTGAAGCTTTCTTT
TRBV7-9,13,TRBJ2-7,few,.,CASSSGRRFEQYF,TGTGCCAGCAGTTCCGGGAGACGATTCGAGCAGTACTTC
TRBV5-1,14,TRBJ1-4,.,TRBD1,CASSPGQGREKLFF,TGCGCCAGCAGCCCCGGACAGGGGCGGGAAAAACTGTTTTTT
TRBV5-6,14,TRBJ1-2,once,TRBD1,CASSLGDRAYGYTF,TGTGCCAGCAGCTTGGGGGACAGGGCTTATGGCTACACCTTC
TRBV6-5,11,TRBJ2-7,once,.,CASTTGYEQYF,TGTGCCAGCACGACAGGCTACGAGCAGTACTTC
TRBV19,14,TRBJ2-5,.,TRBD1,CASSIRTGQETQYF,TGTGCCAGTAGTATCCGGACAGGGCAAGAGACCCAGTACTTC
TRBV19,13,TRBJ1-2,.,TRBD1,CASNRQGASGYTF,TGTGCCAGTAACAGACAGGGGGCATCTGGCTACACCTTC
TRBV5-1,13,TRBJ2-1,.,.,CASSRDIHNEQFF,TGCGCCAGCAGCCGTGACATCCACAATGAGCAGTTCTTC
TRBV5-1,17,TRBJ2-7,few,TRBD2,CASSWGPPGLDTDKTYF,TGCGCCAGCAGCTGGGGGCCCCCGGGACTAGACACTGACAAAACGTACTTC
TRBV2,14,TRBJ2-3,.,.,CASSLDRRTDTQYF,TGTGCCAGCAGCCTAGACCGCCGCACAGATACGCAGTATTTT
TRBV7-8,16,TRBJ1-1,.,.,CASSLEYVRGRSEAFF,TGTGCCAGCAGCTTAGAATACGTAAGGGGCCGCTCTGAAGCTTTCTTT
TRBV30,13,TRBJ1-1,.,TRBD1,CAWRPQGGGEAFF,TGTGCCTGGAGACCACAGGGGGGAGGTGAAGCTTTCTTT
TRBV18,13,TRBJ1-1,many,TRBD1,CASSPATGNEAFF,TGTGCCAGCTCACCAGCGACAGGGAATGAAGCTTTCTTT
TRBV2,15,TRBJ2-1,.,TRBD2,CASSERVGRGHEQFF,TGTGCCAGCAGTGAACGAGTGGGGAGGGGCCATGAGCAGTTCTTC
TRBV2,15,TRBJ1-1,.,TRBD1,CASSEQGVMGTEAFF,TGTGCCAGCAGTGAACAGGGGGTGATGGGCACTGAAGCTTTCTTT
TRBV27,14,TRBJ2-7,.,.,CASSLEQGSYEQYF,TGTGCCAGCAGTTTAGAACAGGGCTCCTACGAGCAGTACTTC
TRBV5-1,16,TRBJ2-7,few,TRBD2,CASRMNFPGLEAEQYF,TGCGCCAGTCGCATGAACTTCCCGGGACTAGAGGCCGAGCAGTACTTC
TRBV4-2,16,TRBJ2-5,.,.,CASSQPPGGEGETQYF,TGTGCCAGCAGCCAACCTCCCGGGGGTGAAGGGGAGACCCAGTACTTC
TRBV30,11,TRBJ1-1,.,TRBD1,CAWSLQGEAFF,TGTGCCTGGAGTTTACAGGGGGAGGCTTTCTTT
TRBV30,13,TRBJ1-1,few,.,CAWMSYLNTEAFF,TGTGCCTGGATGTCCTATTTGAACACTGAAGCTTTCTTT
TRBV29-1,17,TRBJ2-4,.,TRBD1,CSVEAGKGTGGKNIQYF,TGCAGCGTTGAGGCTGGGAAAGGGACAGGGGGCAAAAACATTCAGTACTTC
TRBV27,15,TRBJ2-7,.,.,CASRPAGQSSGEQYF,TGTGCCAGCCGACCCGCGGGACAGAGCTCGGGGGAGCAGTACTTC
TRBV10-3,18,TRBJ1-2,.,.,CAINSGLLNVDRSYGYTF,TGTGCCATCAATAGCGGGTTGCTCAATGTGGACCGATCCTATGGCTACACCTTC
TRBV30,15,TRBJ1-5,.,.,CAWSTHGQGGQPQHF,TGTGCCTGGAGCACCCATGGGCAGGGCGGCCAGCCCCAGCATTTT
TRBV5-1,13,TRBJ1-1,.,.,CASSFRVSTEAFF,TGCGCCAGCAGTTTCAGGGTGAGCACTGAAGCTTTCTTT